This TCR beta chain comes out of a study of shared clonotypes between healthy human individuals. Background on the study: Each donor contributed plates that comprised three CD4 naive, three CD4 memory, two CD8 naive and one CD8 memory.

Trimming left V 1 base short and J 0 bases short, with 11 bases between. This CDR3 is built from 16 residues. The germline CDR1 and CDR2 sequences are SGHRS and YFSETQ. Evenly divided among several immunoSEQ plates was the genomic DNA of each subset. This table comes from immunoSEQ multiplex PCR, and its TCRdb copy is limited to in-frame clones, with some not included. The sample holds some 550,000 clones, around 97% seen once. Sequencing was performed on naive CD4+ T cells sorted from blood. The subset: CD45RA+ positively selected. The sequence derives from a woman younger than 45 in good health. The chain has TRBV5-1 and TRBJ1-3; perhaps TRBD1 as D (5 bases). The CDR3 DNA reads TGCGCCAGCAGCTTGACCTCAGGGAGCTCTGGAAACACCATATATTTT. It specifies CASSLTSGSSGNTIYF.